The entry below gives a single T cell receptor (beta chain) sequence along with its context. The antigen is not known. Source study methods: Filtering was not the same, since immunoSEQ gave junction-only sequences without quality scores. Libraries were prepared by immunoSEQ multiplex PCR; TCRdb keeps only in-frame clonotypes and omits some of them. V and J calls and clone size are as listed in that table; D and trimming were resolved from the DNA. The sample contains roughly 570,000 clones, roughly 98% of which appear only once. This sample is part of a study of shared clonotypes between healthy human individuals. CD8 cells classed as naive were CD45RO-negative and positively selected for CCR7, excluding terminally differentiated effector memory CD45RA+ cells. Study results and limitations: Researchers found naive subsets generally carried larger estimated richness than memory subsets.

The germline V and J ends were trimmed by 4 bases and 1 base, with 20 bases remaining between them. There are 17 residues in the CDR3. The germline V gene has CDR1 SEHNR and CDR2 FQNEAQ (reference sequence). The material sequenced was naive CD8+ T cells sorted from blood. This chain uses TRBV7-9 with TRBJ2-7; a weak D match, TRBD2 (7 bases). This receptor was obtained from a man aged 25-45 years in good health. CDR3 in amino acids: CASSSPRGGEGSYEQYF. DNA for the CDR3: TGTGCCAGCAGCTCCCCGAGGGGGGGTGAAGGGTCCTACGAGCAGTACTTC.